One and the same sample provided the 32 T cell receptor beta chains below, sequenced in a study of PD-L1 blockade in urothelial cancer (dated by TCRdb to 2016 to 2017). The library was prepared using the immunoSEQ multiplex PCR assay. Entries here come from immuneACCESS through TCRdb and include only in-frame sequences with V and J called. Some clones fail to appear in such tables; in the studies checked, an unresolved V gene covers under half of the shortfall, and the cause of the remainder is unknown. This sample gives over 65,000 clones in total; 84% of them show up just once. 4% to 6% of the sample is taken by the ten largest. Here the sequenced sample was PBMCs, taken around atezolizumab (anti-PD-L1) treatment. The receptors originated from a man between 65 and 85 years old with urothelial cancer.

The chain links TRBV27 to TRBJ2-2; 8 nucleotides align to TRBD2. This CDR3 has 16 residues. Germline CDR1 reads MNHEY; CDR2 reads SMNVEV (reference sequence). V lost 6 bases, J lost 0 bases, and 6 bases stayed unmatched. In nucleotides, the CDR3 is TGTGCCAGCAGGGTACTAGCGGAGACGAACACCGGGGAGCTGTTTTTT. Residues: CASRVLAETNTGELFF.

This chain links TRBV7-3 with TRBJ2-1, with TRBD2 matching over 7 bases. The length of the CDR3 is 16 residues. Trimming removed 2 bases from V and 0 bases from J; junction bases left unmatched: 4. CDR1 and CDR2 (germline): SGHTA, FQGTGA. The CDR3 nucleotides read TGTGCCAGCAGCTTATCCTCGGGGGGCTCCTACAATGAGCAGTTCTTC. The encoded protein is CASSLSSGGSYNEQFF. The whole variable domain, filled in from reference TRBV7-3 and TRBJ2-1, reads GAGVSQTPSNKVTEKGKYVELRCDPISGHTALYWYRQSLGQGPEFLIYFQGTGAADDSGLPNDRFFAVRPEGSVSTLKIQRTERGDSAVYLCASSLSSGGSYNEQFFGPGTRLTVL.

V usage is TRBV15 and J usage is TRBJ2-1; 7 bases line up with TRBD2. Germline CDR1 LNHNV, CDR2 YYDKDF (reference sequence). Trimming took 0 bases from V and 10 from J; bases not matched to a gene: 6. The CDR3 length is 14 residues. For the CDR3, the DNA is TGTGCCACCAGCAGAGAGGGGGGGAACGACGAGCAGTTCTTC. Residues: CATSREGGNDEQFF.

This chain links TRBV2 with TRBJ2-5; maybe TRBD2 (5 bases). V lost 4 bases and J lost 10, with 7 bases in between. Germline V gene lookup returns CDR1 SNHLY and CDR2 FYNNEI. The CDR3 consists of 10 residues. DNA for the CDR3: TGTGCCAGCAGTGTTCGGGACCAGTACTTC. Its translation: CASSVRDQYF.

The gene calls are TRBV4-1 and TRBJ1-1; no clear D. The CDR3 has 12 residues. The V gene's germline CDR1 is MGHRA and CDR2 YSYEKL. The V end was cut by 0 bases, the J end by 11 bases, with 10 bases between. The CDR3 is CASSQDWERAFF. The CDR3, as DNA: TGCGCCAGCAGCCAAGATTGGGAGCGGGCTTTCTTT.

This clone has only one observation. The chain recombines TRBV14 with TRBJ2-1; the match to TRBD2 covers 8 bases. The CDR3 extends over 20 amino acids. With 0 bases clipped from V and 0 bases from J, the junction kept 13 bases outside the gene matches. Germline V gene sequence: CDR1 SGHDN, CDR2 FVKESK. CDR3 sequence reads: CASSQDRRLAGVSSYNEQFF. The CDR3 DNA is TGTGCCAGCAGCCAAGATCGGAGGCTAGCGGGTGTGAGCTCCTACAATGAGCAGTTCTTC.

The chain has TRBV19 and TRBJ2-5; TRBD1 might be the D (5 bases). Germline CDR1 and CDR2: LNHDA and SQIVND (reference sequence). The germline V and J ends were trimmed by 9 bases and 5 bases, with 16 bases remaining between them. The CDR3 is 13 residues long. CDR3 region: CASGLGHGETQYF. The CDR3 nucleotides are TGTGCCAGCGGCCTGGGGCACGGGGAGACCCAGTACTTC.

This clone appeared a single time. The chain is built from TRBV5-4 and TRBJ2-2; D unresolved. The CDR3 has 15 amino acids. Trimming shortened V by 0 bases and J by 5 bases, and 11 bases separated the two germline ends. Germline V gene data show CDR1 as SGHNT and CDR2 as YYREEE (reference sequence). The CDR3 here is CASSLGQVTTGELFF. The CDR3 nucleotides read TGTGCCAGCAGCTTGGGTCAGGTCACGACCGGGGAGCTGTTTTTT.

The rearrangement joins TRBV28 to TRBJ2-3; TRBD2 matches at 9 bases. Looked up from germline, CDR1 is MDHEN and CDR2 is SYDVKM. This CDR3 has 15 amino acids. Trimming took 2 bases from V and 1 from J; bases not matched to a gene: 1. CDR3 amino acids: CASSLVAGGTDTQYF. CDR3 DNA: TGTGCCAGCAGTTTAGTAGCGGGAGGCACAGATACGCAGTATTTT. Complete variable domain (other parts from reference TRBV28 and TRBJ2-3): DVKVTQSSRYLVKRTGEKVFLECVQDMDHENMFWYRQDPGLGLRLIYFSYDVKMKEKGDIPEGYSVSREKKERFSLILESASTNQTSMYLCASSLVAGGTDTQYFGPGTRLTVL.

Only one count was recorded for this clone. CDR3 loop: CASSVSVNTGELFF. Here the CDR3 DNA reads TGTGCCAGCAGCGTTAGCGTCAACACCGGGGAGCTGTTTTTT. The V call is TRBV9, the J call TRBJ2-2, with D perhaps matching TRBD2 (5 bases). Germline lookup yields CDR1 SGDLS and CDR2 YYNGEE. CDR3 size: 14 residues. V lost 2 bases to trimming and J lost 2 bases, with 7 bases between them.

V usage is TRBV2 and J usage is TRBJ1-1; weak D call: TRBD1 (6 bases). The CDR3 runs 13 residues. V was trimmed by 1 base and J by 5 bases, leaving 8 bases between them. The V gene's germline CDR1 is SNHLY and CDR2 FYNNEI. The CDR3 nucleotides read TGTGCCAGCAGTGAAGAAACAGGGACTGAAGCTTTCTTT. It is translated as CASSEETGTEAFF.

The chain has TRBV2 and TRBJ2-2; TRBD1 is a possible D gene (5 bases). This CDR3 comprises 11 residues. V shed 4 bases and J shed 10 bases, with 7 bases lying between them. Per the germline V gene, CDR1 is SNHLY and CDR2 is FYNNEI. As DNA, the CDR3 is TGTGCCAGCAGTGGACAGATGGAGCTGTTTTTT. As protein: CASSGQMELFF.

The chain uses TRBV5-1 and TRBJ2-3, with 7 bases fitting TRBD1. Trimming at V came to 0 bases and at J to 6 bases, leaving 7 bases not matched to a gene. Germline lookup yields CDR1 SGHRS and CDR2 YFSETQ. There are 15 residues in the CDR3. The DNA for the CDR3 is TGCGCCAGCAGCTTGGAGGGGGCCCCCGGGGATACGCAGTATTTT. Translation gives CASSLEGAPGDTQYF.

CDR3 in amino acids: CASSATGQDNQPQHF. CDR3 nucleotide sequence: TGTGCCAGCAGTGCCACGGGACAGGACAATCAGCCCCAGCATTTT. The rearrangement links TRBV27 to TRBJ1-5; 8 bases align to TRBD1. This CDR3 is 15 amino acids long. From germline, CDR1 is MNHEY and CDR2 SMNVEV (reference sequence). The J segment lost 3 bases and the V segment lost 5 bases, leaving 6 bases of the junction unmatched.

In this sample, this clone turned up once. The V gene is TRBV25-1, the J gene TRBJ2-2, with 8 positions matching TRBD2. The CDR3 has 16 residues. Germline V gives CDR1 MGHDK, CDR2 SYGVNS. Germline trimming cut 4 bases from V and 4 bases from J; bases unmatched to any gene: 8. The CDR3 DNA reads as TGTGCCAGCAGTGGGGTAGCGGGACGAAGCACCGGGGAGCTGTTTTTT. This codes for CASSGVAGRSTGELFF.

This chain links TRBV12-5 with TRBJ2-2; 7 bases are a match to TRBD1. This CDR3 has 16 amino acids. Trimming cost V 1 base and J 6 bases; bases outside gene matches: 8. Germline CDR1 is LGHNT and CDR2 is FRNRAP. For the CDR3, the DNA is TGTGCTAGTGGTTTGGCTAGGACAGGTCTTGCCGGGGAGCTGTTTTTT. Protein product: CASGLARTGLAGELFF.

This chain uses TRBV30 with TRBJ2-7; 10 bases are shared with TRBD2. J was trimmed by 2 bases and V by 5 bases; bases with no gene match: 3. This CDR3 is 13 amino acids long. Germline V gene lookup returns CDR1 GTSNPN and CDR2 SVGIG (reference sequence). CDR3 sequence: CAWRAGGAYEQYF. The CDR3 bases are TGTGCCTGGCGAGCGGGAGGGGCCTACGAGCAGTACTTC.

This clone was seen only a few times. The chain couples TRBV4-1 to TRBJ2-7; 7 nucleotides match TRBD2. Trimming took 0 bases from V and 5 from J; bases not matched to a gene: 13. There are 17 residues in the CDR3. Per germline, CDR1 MGHRA and CDR2 YSYEKL. CDR3 coding DNA: TGCGCCAGCAGCCAAGAGCGTGGCGGGAGTGATCGGGACGAGCAGTACTTC. Its protein is CASSQERGGSDRDEQYF.

This clone was seen once. The chain recombines TRBV5-1 with TRBJ2-7; D unresolved. V lost 1 base and J 1 base, leaving 3 bases between the germline ends. Germline loops: CDR1 SGHRS, CDR2 YFSETQ. The CDR3 covers 12 residues. CDR3 loop: CASSLPSYEQYF. Written as DNA, the CDR3 is TGCGCCAGCAGCTTGCCTTCCTACGAGCAGTACTTC.

The rearrangement uses TRBV30 and TRBJ1-1; tentative D call: TRBD1 (5 bases). V was clipped by 2 bases and J by 7 bases, with 20 bases between them. Germline V gene data show CDR1 as GTSNPN and CDR2 as SVGIG (reference sequence). The CDR3 spans 15 residues. The CDR3 DNA follows: TGTGCCTGGAGTTTGACAGCCGCAGTTATGAATGAAGCTTTCTTT. As protein: CAWSLTAAVMNEAFF.

The rearrangement links TRBV5-1 to TRBJ2-2; TRBD2 is a possible D gene (5 bases). CDR3 length equals 14 residues. Trimming removed 1 base from V and 7 bases from J, with 11 bases in between. Per germline, CDR1 SGHRS and CDR2 YFSETQ. The CDR3 loop is CASSLSGFGGELFF. The CDR3 coding sequence is TGCGCCAGCAGCTTGTCGGGGTTCGGCGGGGAGCTGTTTTTT.

The rearrangement joins TRBV9 to TRBJ2-2; 8 nucleotides match TRBD1. CDR3 length equals 15 residues. Germline assignment: CDR1 SGDLS and CDR2 YYNGEE. V was clipped by 3 bases and J by 4 bases; unmatched bases: 5. This CDR3 reads CASSARGQGTGELFF. The CDR3 DNA is TGTGCCAGCAGCGCGAGAGGACAGGGCACCGGGGAGCTGTTTTTT.

This clone was counted a single time. The chain carries TRBV7-6 and TRBJ2-7; 16 bases line up with TRBD2. CDR1 is SGHVS and CDR2 is FNYEAQ in the germline V gene. The V and J ends lost 5 bases and 3 bases, in that order; junction bases with no gene match: 22. CDR3 length equals 22 residues. The CDR3 coding sequence is TGTGCCAGCAGCCAGGGACACGGGAGATCGGGACTAGCGGGAGGGCCTCTCTACGAGCAGTACTTC. As protein: CASSQGHGRSGLAGGPLYEQYF. Complete variable domain (other parts from reference TRBV7-6 and TRBJ2-7): GAGVSQSPRYKVTKRGQDVALRCDPISGHVSLYWYRQALGQGPEFLTYFNYEAQQDKSGLPNDRFSAERPEGSISTLTIQRTEQRDSAMYRCASSQGHGRSGLAGGPLYEQYFGPGTRLTVT.

The chain employs TRBV28 and TRBJ2-7, with TRBD2 matching 10 bases. With V trimmed by 8 bases and J by 6 bases, 13 bases remained unmatched. The CDR3 contains 15 residues. CDR1 and CDR2 from the germline V gene are MDHEN and SYDVKM. This chain's CDR3 is CASCYPAGGVCEQYF. CDR3 DNA sequence: TGTGCCAGCTGCTACCCAGCGGGAGGGGTTTGCGAGCAGTACTTC.

V gene TRBV27 combines with J gene TRBJ2-1, with TRBD2 matching 9 bases. The CDR3 spans 16 residues. J lost 3 bases, V lost 3 bases, and 6 bases had no gene match. Germline values: CDR1 MNHEY, CDR2 SMNVEV (reference sequence). The CDR3 DNA reads as TGTGCCAGCAGTTTCCCAGCGGGAGGCGGCTACAATGAGCAGTTCTTC. Protein product: CASSFPAGGGYNEQFF.

The gene calls are TRBV7-9 and TRBJ2-7; perhaps TRBD2 as D (7 bases). CDR3 length: 15 residues. Germline V gives CDR1 SEHNR, CDR2 FQNEAQ (reference sequence). V was trimmed by 5 bases and J by 5 bases, leaving 19 bases between them. In DNA, the CDR3 is TGTGCCAGCAGCCCACCTAAGGGGGAGGGCGACGAGCAGTACTTC. Encoded protein: CASSPPKGEGDEQYF.

This clone was picked up a small number of times. CDR3 DNA: TGTGCCAGCAGCCCGGGACAAAATAACTATGGCTACACCTTC. Residues: CASSPGQNNYGYTF. This chain links TRBV2 with TRBJ1-2; the D gene is possibly TRBD1 (6 bases). The V end lost 6 bases, the J end lost 1 base, and 12 bases lay between the germline ends. Germline loops: CDR1 SNHLY, CDR2 FYNNEI. The CDR3 is made up of 14 amino acids. Based on the CDR3 plus reference TRBV2 and TRBJ1-2, the full variable domain is EPEVTQTPSHQVTQMGQEVILRCVPISNHLYFYWYRQILGQKVEFLVSFYNNEISEKSEIFDDQFSVERPDGSNFTLKIRSTKLEDSAMYFCASSPGQNNYGYTFGSGTRLTVV.

The gene calls are TRBV19 and TRBJ2-7; 10 bases map to TRBD1. V trimming: 5 bases; J trimming: 4 bases; junction bases outside the gene matches: 14. The CDR3 loop spans 17 amino acids. CDR1 is LNHDA, CDR2 SQIVND, per germline (reference sequence). DNA for the CDR3: TGTGCCAGTAGTTCCCACGACAGGGGGCTCCATGGGTACGAGCAGTACTTC. Its protein product is CASSSHDRGLHGYEQYF.

The chain carries TRBV5-1 and TRBJ2-5; D is uncertain. V shed 4 bases and J shed 4 bases, with 11 bases lying between them. In germline, CDR1 is SGHRS, CDR2 YFSETQ. The length of the CDR3 is 13 residues. The CDR3 protein is CASSLGGPETQYF. CDR3 sequence (DNA): TGCGCCAGCAGCCTAGGTGGTCCAGAGACCCAGTACTTC.

The chain joins TRBV19 to TRBJ1-5, with 9 nucleotides matching TRBD1. The germline CDR1 and CDR2 sequences are LNHDA and SQIVND (reference sequence). The CDR3 loop spans 13 amino acids. Germline trimming cut 6 bases from V and 6 bases from J; bases unmatched to any gene: 3. CDR3 sequence (DNA): TGTGCCAGTAGCGACAGGGGGTTTCAGCCCCAGCATTTT. Its translation is CASSDRGFQPQHF.

This clone was found once. The chain employs TRBV19 and TRBJ2-3, with TRBD2 matching 7 bases. With 5 bases clipped from V and 8 bases from J, the junction kept 4 bases outside the gene matches. The CDR3 loop spans 12 amino acids. Germline lookup yields CDR1 LNHDA and CDR2 SQIVND (reference sequence). Here the CDR3 reads CASSGLGGTQYF. CDR3 coding DNA: TGTGCCAGTAGTGGACTAGGAGGTACGCAGTATTTT.

The J gene is TRBJ2-3, the V gene TRBV6-1; D is unresolved. Deletions cut 1 base from V and 0 bases from J, with 11 bases between. The CDR3 is 16 residues long. Germline V lookup: CDR1 MNHNS, CDR2 SASEGT. CDR3 sequence: CASSEVGISSTDTQYF. As DNA, the CDR3 is TGTGCCAGCAGTGAAGTTGGCATTTCTAGCACAGATACGCAGTATTTT.